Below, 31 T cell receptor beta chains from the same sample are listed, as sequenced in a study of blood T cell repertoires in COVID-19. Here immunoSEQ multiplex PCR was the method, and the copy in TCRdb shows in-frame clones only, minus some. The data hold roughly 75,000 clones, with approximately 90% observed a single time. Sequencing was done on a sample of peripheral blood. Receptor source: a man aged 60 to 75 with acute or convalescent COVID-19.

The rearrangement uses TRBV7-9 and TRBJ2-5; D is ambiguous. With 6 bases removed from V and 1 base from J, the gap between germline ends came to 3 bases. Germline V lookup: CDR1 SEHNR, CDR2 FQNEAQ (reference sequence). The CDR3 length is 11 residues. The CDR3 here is CASSRQETQYF. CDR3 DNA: TGTGCCAGCAGTCGCCAAGAGACCCAGTACTTC.

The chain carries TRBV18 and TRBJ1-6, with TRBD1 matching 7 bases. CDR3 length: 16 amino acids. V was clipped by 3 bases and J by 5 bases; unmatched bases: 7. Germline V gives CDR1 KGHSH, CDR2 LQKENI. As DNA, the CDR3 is TGTGCCAGCTCACCGGAAGGGGGCGCGAATAATTCACCCCTCCACTTT. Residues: CASSPEGGANNSPLHF.

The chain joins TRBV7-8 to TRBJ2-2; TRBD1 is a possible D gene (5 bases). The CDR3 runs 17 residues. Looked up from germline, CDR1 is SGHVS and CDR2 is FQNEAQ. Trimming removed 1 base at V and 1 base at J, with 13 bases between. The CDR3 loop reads CASSLVWAGLNTGELFF. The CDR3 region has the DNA TGTGCCAGCAGCTTAGTCTGGGCAGGGCTGAACACCGGGGAGCTGTTTTTT.

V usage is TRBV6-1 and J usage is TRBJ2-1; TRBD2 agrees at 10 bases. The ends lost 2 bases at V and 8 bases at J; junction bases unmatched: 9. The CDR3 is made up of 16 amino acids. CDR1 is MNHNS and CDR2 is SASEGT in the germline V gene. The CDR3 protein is CASSERWASGGDEQFF. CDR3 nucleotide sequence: TGTGCCAGCAGTGAAAGATGGGCTAGCGGGGGCGATGAGCAGTTCTTC.

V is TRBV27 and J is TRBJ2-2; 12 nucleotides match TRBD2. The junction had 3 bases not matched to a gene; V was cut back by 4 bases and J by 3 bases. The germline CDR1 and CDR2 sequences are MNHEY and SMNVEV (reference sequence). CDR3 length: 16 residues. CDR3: CASSSLAGGHTGELFF. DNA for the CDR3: TGTGCCAGCAGTTCCCTAGCGGGAGGGCACACCGGGGAGCTGTTTTTT.

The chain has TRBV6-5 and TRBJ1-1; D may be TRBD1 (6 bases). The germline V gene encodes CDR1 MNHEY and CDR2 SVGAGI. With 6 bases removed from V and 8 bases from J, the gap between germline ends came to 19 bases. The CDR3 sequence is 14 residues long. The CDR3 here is CASSHLRRGQEAFF. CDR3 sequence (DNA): TGTGCCAGCAGCCACTTACGGCGGGGGCAGGAAGCTTTCTTT.

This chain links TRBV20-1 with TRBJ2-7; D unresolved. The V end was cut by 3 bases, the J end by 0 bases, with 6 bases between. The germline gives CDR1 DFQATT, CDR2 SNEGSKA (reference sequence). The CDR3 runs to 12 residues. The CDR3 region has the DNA TGCAGTGCTAGTATCAGCTCCTACGAGCAGTACTTC. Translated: CSASISSYEQYF.

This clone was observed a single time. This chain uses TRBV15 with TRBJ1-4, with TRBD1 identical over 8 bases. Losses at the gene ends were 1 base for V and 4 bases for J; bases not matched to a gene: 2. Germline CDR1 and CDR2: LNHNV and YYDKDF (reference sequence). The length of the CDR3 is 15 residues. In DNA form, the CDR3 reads TGTGCCACCAGCAGAGGACAGGGGAATAATGAAAAACTGTTTTTT. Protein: CATSRGQGNNEKLFF. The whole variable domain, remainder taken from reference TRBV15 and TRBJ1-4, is DAMVIQNPRYQVTQFGKPVTLSCSQTLNHNVMYWYQQKSSQAPKLLFHYYDKDFNNEADTPDNFQSRRPNTSFCFLDIRSPGLGDTAMYLCATSRGQGNNEKLFFGSGTQLSVL.

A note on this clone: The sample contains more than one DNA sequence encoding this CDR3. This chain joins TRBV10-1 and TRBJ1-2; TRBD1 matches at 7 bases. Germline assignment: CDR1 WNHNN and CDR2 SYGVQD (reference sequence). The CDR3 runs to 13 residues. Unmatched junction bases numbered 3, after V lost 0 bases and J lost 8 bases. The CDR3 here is CASSESGGYGYTF. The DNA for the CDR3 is TGCGCCAGCAGTGAGTCAGGGGGCTACGGCTACACCTTC.

This CDR3 is CASSLKGGSGEQFF. The DNA of the CDR3 is TGCGCCAGCAGCTTGAAAGGCGGGAGTGGCGAGCAGTTCTTC. V is TRBV5-1 and J is TRBJ2-1; the match to TRBD2 covers 7 bases. Germline lookup yields CDR1 SGHRS and CDR2 YFSETQ. V trimming: 1 base; J trimming: 10 bases; junction bases outside the gene matches: 8. This CDR3 comprises 14 residues. The variable domain in full, completed from reference TRBV5-1 and TRBJ2-1, reads KAGVTQTPRYLIKTRGQQVTLSCSPISGHRSVSWYQQTPGQGLQFLFEYFSETQRNKGNFPGRFSGRQFSNSRSEMNVSTLELGDSALYLCASSLKGGSGEQFFGPGTRLTVL.

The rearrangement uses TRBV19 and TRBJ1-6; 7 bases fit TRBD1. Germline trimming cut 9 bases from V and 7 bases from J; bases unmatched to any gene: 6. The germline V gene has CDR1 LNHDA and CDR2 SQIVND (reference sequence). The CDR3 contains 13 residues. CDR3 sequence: CASTDRVNSPLHF. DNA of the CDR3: TGTGCCAGCACAGACAGGGTCAATTCACCCCTCCACTTT.

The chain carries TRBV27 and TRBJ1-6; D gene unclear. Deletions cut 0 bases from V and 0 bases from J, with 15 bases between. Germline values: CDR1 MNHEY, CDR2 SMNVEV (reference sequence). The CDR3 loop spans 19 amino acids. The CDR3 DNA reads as TGTGCCAGCAGTTTATCGGGCCTCATCCGTAGCTCCTATAATTCACCCCTCCACTTT. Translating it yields CASSLSGLIRSSYNSPLHF.

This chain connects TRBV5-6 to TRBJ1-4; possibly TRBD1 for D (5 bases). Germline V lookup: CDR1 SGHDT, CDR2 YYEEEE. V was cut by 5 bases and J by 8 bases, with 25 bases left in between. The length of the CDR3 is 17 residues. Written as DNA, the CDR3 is TGTGCCAGCAGTCTGGAGGGGTCATCCGCGTTGAGGGAAAAACTGTTTTTT. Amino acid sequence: CASSLEGSSALREKLFF.

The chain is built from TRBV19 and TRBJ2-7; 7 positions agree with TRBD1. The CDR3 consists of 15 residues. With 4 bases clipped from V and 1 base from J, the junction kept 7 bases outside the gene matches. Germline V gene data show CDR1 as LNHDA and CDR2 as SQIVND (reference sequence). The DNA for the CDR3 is TGTGCCAGTAGTACCACGACAGGGAATTCCTACGAGCAGTACTTC. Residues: CASSTTTGNSYEQYF.

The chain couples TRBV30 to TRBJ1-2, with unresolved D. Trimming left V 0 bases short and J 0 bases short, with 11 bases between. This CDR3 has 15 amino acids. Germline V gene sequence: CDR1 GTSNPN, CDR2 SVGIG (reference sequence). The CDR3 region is CAWSVRGLANYGYTF. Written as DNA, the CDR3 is TGTGCCTGGAGTGTACGGGGTTTAGCTAACTATGGCTACACCTTC. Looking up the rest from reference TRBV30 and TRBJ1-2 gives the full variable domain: SQTIHQWPATLVQPVGSPLSLECTVEGTSNPNLYWYRQAAGRGLQLLFYSVGIGQISSEVPQNLSASRPQDRQFILSSKKLLLSDSGFYLCAWSVRGLANYGYTFGSGTRLTVV.

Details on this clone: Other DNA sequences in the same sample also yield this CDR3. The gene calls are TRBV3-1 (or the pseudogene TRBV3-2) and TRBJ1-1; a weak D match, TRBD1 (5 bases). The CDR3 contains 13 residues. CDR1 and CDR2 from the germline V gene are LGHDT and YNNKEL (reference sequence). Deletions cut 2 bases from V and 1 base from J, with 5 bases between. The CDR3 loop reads CASSQQGNTEAFF. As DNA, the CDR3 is TGTGCCAGCAGCCAACAGGGGAACACTGAAGCTTTCTTT.

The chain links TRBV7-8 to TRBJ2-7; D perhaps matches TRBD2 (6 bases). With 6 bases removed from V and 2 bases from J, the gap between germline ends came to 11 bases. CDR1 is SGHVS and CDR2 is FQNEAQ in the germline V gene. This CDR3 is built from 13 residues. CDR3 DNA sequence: TGTGCCAGCAGGCGTGGGACTGCCTACGAGCAGTACTTC. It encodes CASRRGTAYEQYF.

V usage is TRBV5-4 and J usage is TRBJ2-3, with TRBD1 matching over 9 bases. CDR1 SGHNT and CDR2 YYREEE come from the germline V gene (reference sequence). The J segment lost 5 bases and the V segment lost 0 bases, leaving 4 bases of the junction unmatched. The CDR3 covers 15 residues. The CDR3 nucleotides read TGTGCCAGCAGCTTGGACAGGGGGCGGTTAGATACGCAGTATTTT. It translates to CASSLDRGRLDTQYF.

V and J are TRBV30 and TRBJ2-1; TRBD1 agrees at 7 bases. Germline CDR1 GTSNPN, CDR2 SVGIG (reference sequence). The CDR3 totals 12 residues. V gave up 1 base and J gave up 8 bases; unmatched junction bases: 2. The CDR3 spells CAWSATGDEQFF. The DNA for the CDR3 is TGTGCCTGGAGTGCCACAGGGGATGAGCAGTTCTTC.

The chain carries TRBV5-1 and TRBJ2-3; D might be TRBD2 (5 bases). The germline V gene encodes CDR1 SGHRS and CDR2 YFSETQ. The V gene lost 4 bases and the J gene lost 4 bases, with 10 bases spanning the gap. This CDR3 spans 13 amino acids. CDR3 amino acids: CASSRYGADTQYF. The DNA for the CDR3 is TGCGCCAGCAGCAGGTACGGGGCAGATACGCAGTATTTT.

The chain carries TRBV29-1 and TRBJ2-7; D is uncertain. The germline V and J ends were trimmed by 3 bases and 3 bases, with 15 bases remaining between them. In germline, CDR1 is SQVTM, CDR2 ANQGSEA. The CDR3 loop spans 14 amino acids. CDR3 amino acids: CSVDLPGTYYEQYF. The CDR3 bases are TGCAGCGTTGATTTGCCAGGAACCTACTACGAGCAGTACTTC.

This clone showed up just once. CDR3 region: CASSDLRVQRAFF. CDR3 nucleotides: TGTGCCAGCAGTGACCTCAGGGTACAAAGAGCTTTCTTT. The rearrangement joins TRBV2 to TRBJ1-1; a possible D gene is TRBD1 (5 bases). The V end lost 3 bases, the J end lost 10 bases, and 15 bases lay between the germline ends. CDR1 SNHLY and CDR2 FYNNEI come from the germline V gene. CDR3 length: 13 residues.

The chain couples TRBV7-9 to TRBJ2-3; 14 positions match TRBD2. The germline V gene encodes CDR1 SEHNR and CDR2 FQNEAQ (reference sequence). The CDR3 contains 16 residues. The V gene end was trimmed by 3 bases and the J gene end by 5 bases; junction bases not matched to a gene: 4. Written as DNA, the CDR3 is TGTGCCAGCAGCTTGGGACTAGCGGGAGTGCGAGATACGCAGTATTTT. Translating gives CASSLGLAGVRDTQYF.

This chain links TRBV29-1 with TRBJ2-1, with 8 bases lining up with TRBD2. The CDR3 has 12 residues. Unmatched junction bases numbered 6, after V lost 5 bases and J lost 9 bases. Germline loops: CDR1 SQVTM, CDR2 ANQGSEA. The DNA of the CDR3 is TGCAGCGTTTTGGGACTAGTCTTTGAGCAGTTCTTC. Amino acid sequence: CSVLGLVFEQFF.

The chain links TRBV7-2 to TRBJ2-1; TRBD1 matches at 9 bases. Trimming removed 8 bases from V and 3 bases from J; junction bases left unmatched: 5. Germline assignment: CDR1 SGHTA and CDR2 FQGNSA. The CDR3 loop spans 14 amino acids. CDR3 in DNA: TGTGCCAGCGGTCGGGGACAGGGCTACAATGAGCAGTTCTTC. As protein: CASGRGQGYNEQFF. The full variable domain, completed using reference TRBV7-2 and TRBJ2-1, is GAGVSQSPSNKVTEKGKDVELRCDPISGHTALYWYRQSLGQGLEFLIYFQGNSAPDKSGLPSDRFSAERTGGSVSTLTIQRTQQEDSAVYLCASGRGQGYNEQFFGPGTRLTVL.

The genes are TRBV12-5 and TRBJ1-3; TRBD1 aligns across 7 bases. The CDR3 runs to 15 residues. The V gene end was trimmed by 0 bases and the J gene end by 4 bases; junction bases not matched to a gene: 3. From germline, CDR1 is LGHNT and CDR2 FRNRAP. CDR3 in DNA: TGTGCTAGTGGTTTGGTAGGGGGCAGAGGAAACACCATATATTTT. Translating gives CASGLVGGRGNTIYF.

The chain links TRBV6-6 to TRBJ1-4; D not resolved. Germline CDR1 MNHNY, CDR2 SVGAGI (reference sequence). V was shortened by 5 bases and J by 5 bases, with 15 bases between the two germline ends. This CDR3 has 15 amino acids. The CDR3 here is CASSGGLGDNEKLFF. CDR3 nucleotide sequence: TGTGCCAGCAGTGGCGGTCTGGGAGACAATGAAAAACTGTTTTTT.

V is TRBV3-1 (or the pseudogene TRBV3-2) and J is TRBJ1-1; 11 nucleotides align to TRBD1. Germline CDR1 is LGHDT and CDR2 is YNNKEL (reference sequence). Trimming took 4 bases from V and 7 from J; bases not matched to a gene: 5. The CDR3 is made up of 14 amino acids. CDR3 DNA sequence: TGTGCCAGCAGCCCCCCGGACAGGGGGCTTGAAGCTTTCTTT. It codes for CASSPPDRGLEAFF.

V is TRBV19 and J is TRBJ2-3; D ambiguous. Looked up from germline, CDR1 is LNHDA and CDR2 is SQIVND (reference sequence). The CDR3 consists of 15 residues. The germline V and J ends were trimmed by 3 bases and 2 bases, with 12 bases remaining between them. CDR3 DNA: TGTGCCAGTAGTATGATGGGCGCTGTCACAGATACGCAGTATTTT. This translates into CASSMMGAVTDTQYF.

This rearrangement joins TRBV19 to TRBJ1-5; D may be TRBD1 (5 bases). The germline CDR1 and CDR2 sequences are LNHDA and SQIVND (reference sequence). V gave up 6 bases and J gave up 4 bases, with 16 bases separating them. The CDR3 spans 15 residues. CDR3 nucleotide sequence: TGTGCCAGTAGGGCGGGACCGTCACTTAATCAGCCCCAGCATTTT. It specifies CASRAGPSLNQPQHF. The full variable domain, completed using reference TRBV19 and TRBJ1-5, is DGGITQSPKYLFRKEGQNVTLSCEQNLNHDAMYWYRQDPGQGLRLIYYSQIVNDFQKGDIAEGYSVSREKKESFPLTVTSAQKNPTAFYLCASRAGPSLNQPQHFGDGTRLSIL.

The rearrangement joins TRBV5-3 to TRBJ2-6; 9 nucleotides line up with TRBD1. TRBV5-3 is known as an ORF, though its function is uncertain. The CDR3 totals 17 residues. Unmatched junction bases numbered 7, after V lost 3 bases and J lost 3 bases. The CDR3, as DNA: TGTGCCAGAAGCTCCCGGGACAGGGACCTTGGGGCCAACGTCCTGACTTTC. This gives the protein CARSSRDRDLGANVLTF.